Detailed here is one T cell receptor (beta chain). The antigen is undetermined. The time point is: week 11, during vaccination. Topical imiquimod was applied with each vaccine dose, which held 300 ug of mutant IDH1 20-mer peptide. V was trimmed by 3 bases and J by 9 bases, leaving 23 bases between them. The CDR3 sequence is 16 residues long. Germline loops: CDR1 MDHEN, CDR2 SYDVKM. The data derive from a study of a mutant IDH1 vaccine in newly diagnosed glioma. About the study: Vaccination began 4-6 weeks post radiotherapy alone, or with temozolomide cycles.

Method: immunoSEQ multiplex PCR; TCRdb's copy keeps in-frame clones and lacks some. Of around 30,000 clones detected, 90% appear once; the ten largest clones hold less than 25%. Sequenced here: PBMCs, sampled from a glioma patient whose treatment included an IDH1 peptide vaccine. This TCR was recovered from a man younger than 30 with glioma. The J gene is TRBJ2-5, the V gene TRBV28; the D gene could be TRBD1 or TRBD2 (5 bases each). DNA of the CDR3: TGTGCCAGCAGTTTCTCCGGGACCCCGTTGGGAAGATCCCAGTACTTC. This encodes CASSFSGTPLGRSQYF.